Sequencing of this T cell receptor beta chain was carried out in a study of Graves' ophthalmopathy and Graves' hyperthyroidism (dated 2018 in TCRdb). At the level of the whole study: Stable hyperthyroidism was defined as no progression to ophthalmopathy within 18 months of follow-up. TCR beta repertoire signatures were used to distinguish Graves' ophthalmopathy from Graves' hyperthyroidism and to predict progression to ophthalmopathy. In total, some 130 blood samples were TCR-sequenced: 40 to 45 ophthalmopathy, around 75 hyperthyroidism and approximately 17 hyperthyroidism-to-ophthalmopathy patients. A discovery set of about a hundred patients (43 ophthalmopathy, under 65 stable hyperthyroidism) was enrolled to explore V-J signatures distinguishing ophthalmopathy from hyperthyroidism. For independent validation, a separate cohort was made up of 18 hyperthyroidism patients plus 17 patients who later progressed from hyperthyroidism to ophthalmopathy. In six hyperthyroidism patients, the T-cell repertoire of thyroid tissue was compared with the T-cell repertoire of blood. Once sampling was done, hyperthyroidism patients were given methimazole at a starting dose of 30 mg daily, while ophthalmopathy patients were given high-dose intravenous methylprednisolone. The full study reports these points: Most expanded thyroid clonotypes with a frequency above 0.001 also appeared in blood, which suggests that blood repertoires may reflect the immune response in the thyroid. The 13-signature model separated ophthalmopathy from stable hyperthyroidism with 85% to 90% sensitivity and about 81% specificity in cross-validation, and 80%/75% in the test set. In validation, the model predicted ophthalmopathy progression with about 70% sensitivity and approximately 72% specificity; some 13 predicted patients were CT-confirmed with GO in a median of around 6.5 months. No statistical method was used to set the sample size in advance, and the investigators knew which group each participant was assigned to.

As to this clonotype: It lacks a known antigen. The DNA is left out, because the CDR3 cannot be placed on it with certainty; the CDR3 is given as TCRdb lists it.

Hyperthyroidism patients were newly diagnosed, were aged 18 to 65 years, and had a disease duration under 2 months. Patients with other autoimmune diseases, uncontrolled infections, pregnancy or lactation were excluded. Clinical symptoms, serum thyroxine, TRAb, thyroid ultrasound and orbital computed tomography formed the basis of the diagnosis. Total RNA was extracted with Trizol reagent and quality-checked on an Agilent 2100 Bioanalyzer. Via the germline V gene, CDR1 is MGHDK and CDR2 SYGVNS. The CDR3 covers 17 residues, taking in both the cysteine and the phenylalanine. For repertoire sequencing, the TCR beta CDR3 regions were amplified from RNA transcripts. HTBI primers and the Qiagen OneStep RT-PCR kit were used in a first-round RT-PCR, which was followed by a second-round multiplex PCR, size selection and purification. Libraries were sequenced paired-end with 100 bp reads on an Illumina HiSeq2000. The study's own analysis went as follows. SOAPnuke was used for read processing, and reads with adapters, uncalled bases, a mean Phred below 15, or no exact constant-primer or identifier match were discarded. High-quality paired reads were merged with COPE v1.2.5. Unique nucleotide sequences were defined as clonotypes and aligned to IMGT TRB V, D and J references using MiTCR v1.1. The analysis was limited to V-J combinations with a frequency above 0.0001, which together covered roughly 99% of repertoires. A TCR clonal expansion and chaos score per V-J combination was defined as the ratio of F50 clonal expansion to chaos observed in the TCRdist matrix. Welch's t-statistics and random forest were used to narrow the features down to 13 V-J combinations, which were then fed into a naive Bayes classifier. The similarity between thyroid and blood repertoires was quantified using the Morisita-Horn index. TCRdb redid the processing of the public reads, applying fastp at Q25 and MiXCR, and retained in-frame beta chains. CDR3 protein duplicates are merged, each entry listing the most common genes and DNA. TCRdb's processing, not the study's, gives the V and J calls here. This sample has 1 million to 1.3 million distinct CDR3 sequences in its table, and about 38% of those were observed once. The ten largest clonotypes hold 11% of the sample.

The V and J segments used are TRBV25-1 and TRBJ1-6; TRBD1, the D gene given by the table, was not confirmed from the DNA. Material: peripheral blood or thyroid tissue (not recorded which). This receptor was obtained from an adult man with Graves' hyperthyroidism. The CDR3 in this case is CACSARDQQGWNSPLHF.